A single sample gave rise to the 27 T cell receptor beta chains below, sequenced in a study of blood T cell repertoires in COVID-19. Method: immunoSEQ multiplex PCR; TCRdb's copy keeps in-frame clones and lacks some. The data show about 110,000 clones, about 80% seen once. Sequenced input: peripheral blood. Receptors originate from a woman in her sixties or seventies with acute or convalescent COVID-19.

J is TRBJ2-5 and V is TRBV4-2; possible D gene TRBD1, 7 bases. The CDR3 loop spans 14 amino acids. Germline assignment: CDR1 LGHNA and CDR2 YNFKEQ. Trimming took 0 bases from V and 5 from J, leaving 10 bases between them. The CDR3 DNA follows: TGTGCCAGCAGCCAAGACAGGGGGAGGGAGACCCAGTACTTC. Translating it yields CASSQDRGRETQYF.

The CDR3 is CASSQDCDRGYEQYV. The CDR3 DNA follows: TGCGCCAGCAGCCAAGATTGTGACAGGGGCTACGAGCAGTACGTC. The genes are TRBV4-3 and TRBJ2-7; 8 nucleotides align to TRBD1. The CDR3 has 15 amino acids. J lost 3 bases, V lost 0 bases, and 4 bases had no gene match. Germline-derived CDR1 and CDR2 are LGHNA and YSLEER.

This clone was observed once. Written as DNA, the CDR3 is TGTGCCAGCAGCCCAATCGGGGGACGTGCCGGGGAGCTGTTTTTT. Translation: CASSPIGGRAGELFF. The chain is built from TRBV9 and TRBJ2-2; D may be TRBD2 (6 bases). The CDR3 consists of 15 residues. Germline-derived CDR1 and CDR2 are SGDLS and YYNGEE. V lost 4 bases, J lost 6 bases, and 16 bases lay in between. Full variable domain (missing parts from reference TRBV9 and TRBJ2-2): DSGVTQTPKHLITATGQRVTLRCSPRSGDLSVYWYQQSLDQGLQFLIQYYNGEERAKGNILERFSAQQFPDLHSELNLSSLELGDSALYFCASSPIGGRAGELFFGEGSRLTVL.

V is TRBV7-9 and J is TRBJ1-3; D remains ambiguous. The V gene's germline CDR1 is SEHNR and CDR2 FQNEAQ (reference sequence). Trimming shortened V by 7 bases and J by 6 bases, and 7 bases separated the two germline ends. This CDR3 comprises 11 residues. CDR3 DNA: TGTGCCAGCACCCACTCAAACACCATATATTTT. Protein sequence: CASTHSNTIYF.

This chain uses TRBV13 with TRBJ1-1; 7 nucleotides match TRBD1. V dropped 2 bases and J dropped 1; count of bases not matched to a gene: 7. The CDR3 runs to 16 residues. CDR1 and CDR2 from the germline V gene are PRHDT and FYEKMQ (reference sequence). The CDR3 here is CASSLYDRTGNTEAFF. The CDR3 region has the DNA TGTGCCAGCAGCTTATATGATCGGACAGGGAACACTGAAGCTTTCTTT.

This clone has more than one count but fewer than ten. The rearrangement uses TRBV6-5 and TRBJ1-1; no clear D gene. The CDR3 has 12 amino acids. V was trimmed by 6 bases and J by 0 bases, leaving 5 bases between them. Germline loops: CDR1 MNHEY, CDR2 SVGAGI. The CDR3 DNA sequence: TGTGCCAGCAGAACAGTGAACACTGAAGCTTTCTTT. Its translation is CASRTVNTEAFF.

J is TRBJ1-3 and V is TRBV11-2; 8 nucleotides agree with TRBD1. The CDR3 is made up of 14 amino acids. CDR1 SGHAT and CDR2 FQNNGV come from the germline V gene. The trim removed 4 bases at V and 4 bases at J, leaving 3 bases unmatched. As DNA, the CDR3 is TGTGCCAGCAGCTCAGGGGGCGCGGGAAACACCATATATTTT. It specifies CASSSGGAGNTIYF. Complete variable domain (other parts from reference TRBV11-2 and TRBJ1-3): EAGVAQSPRYKIIEKRQSVAFWCNPISGHATLYWYQQILGQGPKLLIQFQNNGVVDDSQLPKDRFSAERLKGVDSTLKIQPAKLEDSAVYLCASSSGGAGNTIYFGEGSWLTVV.

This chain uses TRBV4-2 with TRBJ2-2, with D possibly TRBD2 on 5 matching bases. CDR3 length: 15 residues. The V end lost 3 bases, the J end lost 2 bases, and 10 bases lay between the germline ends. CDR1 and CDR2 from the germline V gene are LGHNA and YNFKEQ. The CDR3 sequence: CASSQPGLNTGELFF. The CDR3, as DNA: TGTGCCAGCAGCCAGCCAGGACTCAACACCGGGGAGCTGTTTTTT.

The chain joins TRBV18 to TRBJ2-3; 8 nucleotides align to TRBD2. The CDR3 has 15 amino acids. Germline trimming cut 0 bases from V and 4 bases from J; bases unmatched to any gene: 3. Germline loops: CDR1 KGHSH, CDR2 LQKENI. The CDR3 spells CASSPPGLVADTQYF. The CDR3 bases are TGTGCCAGCTCACCACCGGGACTAGTCGCAGATACGCAGTATTTT.

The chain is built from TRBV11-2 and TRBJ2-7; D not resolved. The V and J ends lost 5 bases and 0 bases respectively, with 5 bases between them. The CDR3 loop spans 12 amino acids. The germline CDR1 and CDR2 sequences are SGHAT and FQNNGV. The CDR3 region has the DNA TGTGCCAGCAGCCTAAGCTCCTACGAGCAGTACTTC. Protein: CASSLSSYEQYF.

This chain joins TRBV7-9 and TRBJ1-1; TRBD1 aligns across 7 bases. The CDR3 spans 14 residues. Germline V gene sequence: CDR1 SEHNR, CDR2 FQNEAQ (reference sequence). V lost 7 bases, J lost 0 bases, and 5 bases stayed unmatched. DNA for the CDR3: TGTGCCAGCATCAAGGGACAGCTGAACACTGAAGCTTTCTTT. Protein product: CASIKGQLNTEAFF.

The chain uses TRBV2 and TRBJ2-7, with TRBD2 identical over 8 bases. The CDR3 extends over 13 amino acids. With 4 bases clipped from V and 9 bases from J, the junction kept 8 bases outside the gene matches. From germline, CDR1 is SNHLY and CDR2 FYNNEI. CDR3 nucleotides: TGTGCCAGCAGTGCGGCGGGAGGAGTCTGGCAGTACTTC. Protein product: CASSAAGGVWQYF.

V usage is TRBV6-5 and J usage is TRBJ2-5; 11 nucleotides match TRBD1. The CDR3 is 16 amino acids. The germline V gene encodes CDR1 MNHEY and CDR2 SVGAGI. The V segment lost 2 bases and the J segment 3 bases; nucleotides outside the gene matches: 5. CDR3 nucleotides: TGTGCCAGCAGTTACGTACCGGGACAGGGGGAAGAGACCCAGTACTTC. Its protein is CASSYVPGQGEETQYF.

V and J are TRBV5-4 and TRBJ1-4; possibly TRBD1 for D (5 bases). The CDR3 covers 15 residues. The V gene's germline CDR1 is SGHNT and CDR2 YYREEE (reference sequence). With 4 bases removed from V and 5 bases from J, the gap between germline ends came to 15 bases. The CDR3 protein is CASSMMTAPNEKLFF. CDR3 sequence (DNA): TGTGCCAGCAGCATGATGACAGCCCCGAATGAAAAACTGTTTTTT.

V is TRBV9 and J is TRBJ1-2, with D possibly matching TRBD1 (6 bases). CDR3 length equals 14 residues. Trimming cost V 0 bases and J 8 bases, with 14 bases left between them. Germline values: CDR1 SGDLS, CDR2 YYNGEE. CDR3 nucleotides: TGTGCCAGCAGCGTAGACGCTGGGGGCCAGGGCTACACCTTC. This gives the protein CASSVDAGGQGYTF. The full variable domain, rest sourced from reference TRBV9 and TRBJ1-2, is DSGVTQTPKHLITATGQRVTLRCSPRSGDLSVYWYQQSLDQGLQFLIQYYNGEERAKGNILERFSAQQFPDLHSELNLSSLELGDSALYFCASSVDAGGQGYTFGSGTRLTVV.

The DNA of the CDR3 is TGTGCCAGTAGTATGGAGGGTAGACAGCCCCAGCATTTT. This translates into CASSMEGRQPQHF. The V and J genes are TRBV19 and TRBJ1-5; D is undetermined. This CDR3 comprises 13 residues. Germline V gene lookup returns CDR1 LNHDA and CDR2 SQIVND (reference sequence). V lost 3 bases and J lost 7, with 10 bases in between.

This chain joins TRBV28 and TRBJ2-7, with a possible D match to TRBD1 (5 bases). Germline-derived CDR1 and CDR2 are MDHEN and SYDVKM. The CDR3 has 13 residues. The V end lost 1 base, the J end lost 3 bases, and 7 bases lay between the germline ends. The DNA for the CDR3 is TGTGCCAGCAGTTTATCAGGGCTCTACGAGCAGTACTTC. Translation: CASSLSGLYEQYF.

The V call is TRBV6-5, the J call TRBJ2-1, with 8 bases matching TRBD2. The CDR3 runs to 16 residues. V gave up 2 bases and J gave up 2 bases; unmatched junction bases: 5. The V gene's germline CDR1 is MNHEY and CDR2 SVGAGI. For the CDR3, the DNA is TGTGCCAGCAGTTACATCCTAGCGGGCCCCTACAATGAGCAGTTCTTC. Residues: CASSYILAGPYNEQFF.

CDR3 sequence reads: CASSQDLAGGGTEAFF. Written as DNA, the CDR3 is TGTGCCAGCAGCCAAGATCTGGCGGGGGGAGGAACTGAAGCTTTCTTT. V and J are TRBV4-2 and TRBJ1-1, with D maybe TRBD1 (5 bases). Trimming pared 0 bases from V and 5 bases from J, leaving 16 bases between. Germline loops: CDR1 LGHNA, CDR2 YNFKEQ. The CDR3 extends over 16 amino acids.

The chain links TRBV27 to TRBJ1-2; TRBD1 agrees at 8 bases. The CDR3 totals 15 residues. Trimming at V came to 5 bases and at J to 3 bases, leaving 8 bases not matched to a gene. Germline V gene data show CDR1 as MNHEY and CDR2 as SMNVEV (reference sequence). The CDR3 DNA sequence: TGTGCCAGCAGTCATACACAGGGGGGATACTATGGCTACACCTTC. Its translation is CASSHTQGGYYGYTF.

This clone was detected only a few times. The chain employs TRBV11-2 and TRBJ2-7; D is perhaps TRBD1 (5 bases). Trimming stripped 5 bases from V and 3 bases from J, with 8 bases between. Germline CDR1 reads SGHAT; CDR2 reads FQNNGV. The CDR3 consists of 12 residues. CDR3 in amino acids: CASSQGVYEQYF. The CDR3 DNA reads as TGTGCCAGCAGCCAAGGGGTCTACGAGCAGTACTTC.

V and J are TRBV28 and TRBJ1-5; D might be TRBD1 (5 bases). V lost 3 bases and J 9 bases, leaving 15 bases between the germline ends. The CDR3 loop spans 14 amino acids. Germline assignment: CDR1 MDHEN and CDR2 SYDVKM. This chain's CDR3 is CASSFVAGVAPQHF. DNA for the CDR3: TGTGCCAGCAGTTTTGTTGCGGGGGTAGCGCCCCAGCATTTT.

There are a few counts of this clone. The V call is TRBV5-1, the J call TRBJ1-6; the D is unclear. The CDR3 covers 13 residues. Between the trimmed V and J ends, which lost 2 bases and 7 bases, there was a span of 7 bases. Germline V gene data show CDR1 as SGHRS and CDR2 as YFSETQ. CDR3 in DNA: TGCGCCAGCAGCTTCGACTGGAATTCACCCCTCCACTTT. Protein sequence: CASSFDWNSPLHF. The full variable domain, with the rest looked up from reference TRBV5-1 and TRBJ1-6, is KAGVTQTPRYLIKTRGQQVTLSCSPISGHRSVSWYQQTPGQGLQFLFEYFSETQRNKGNFPGRFSGRQFSNSRSEMNVSTLELGDSALYLCASSFDWNSPLHFGNGTRLTVT.

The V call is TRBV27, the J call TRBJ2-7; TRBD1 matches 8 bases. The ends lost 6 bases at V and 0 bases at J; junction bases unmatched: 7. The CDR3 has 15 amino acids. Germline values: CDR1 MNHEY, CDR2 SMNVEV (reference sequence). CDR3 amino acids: CASSPSTGASYEQYF. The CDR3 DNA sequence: TGTGCCAGCAGCCCCTCGACAGGGGCCTCCTACGAGCAGTACTTC.

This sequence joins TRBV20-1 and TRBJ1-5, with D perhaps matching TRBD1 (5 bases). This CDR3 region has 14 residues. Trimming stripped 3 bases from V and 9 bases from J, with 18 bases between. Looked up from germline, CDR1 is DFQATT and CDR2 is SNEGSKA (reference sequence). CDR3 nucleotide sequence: TGCAGTGCTAGTCCCTCAGGGCTGCTGCTGCCCCAGCATTTT. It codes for CSASPSGLLLPQHF.

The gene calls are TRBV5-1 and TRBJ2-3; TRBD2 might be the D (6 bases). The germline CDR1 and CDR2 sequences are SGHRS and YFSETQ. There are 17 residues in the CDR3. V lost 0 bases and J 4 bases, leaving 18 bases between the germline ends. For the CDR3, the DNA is TGCGCCAGCAGCTTGGGGAGGGCTTGGTCATCCCCAGATACGCAGTATTTT. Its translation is CASSLGRAWSSPDTQYF.

The CDR3 DNA reads TGCAGCGTTGGTCCCGGGTTTGGTGAAGCTTTCTTT. It yields the protein CSVGPGFGEAFF. The chain is built from TRBV29-1 and TRBJ1-1; D call uncertain. Trimming left V 4 bases short and J 7 bases short, with 13 bases between. This CDR3 has 12 residues. Germline CDR1 SQVTM, CDR2 ANQGSEA.